These 28 T cell receptor beta chains were sequenced from one sample in a study of blood T cell repertoires in COVID-19. Data came from immunoSEQ multiplex PCR; TCRdb stores just in-frame clones and leaves some out. The sample carries more than 200,000 clones, 87% recorded once. The sequencing sample was made of PBMCs or T cells enriched from blood (not recorded which). The source of these receptors is a man aged 25-45 years in a cohort exposed to, infected with or recovered from COVID-19 (not recorded which).

In DNA, the CDR3 is TGTGCCAGCAAACTCACCGGGGGGCGGAACACTGAAGCTTTCTTT. Protein product: CASKLTGGRNTEAFF. V gene TRBV27 combines with J gene TRBJ1-1; D possibly corresponds to TRBD1 (6 bases). CDR3 length: 15 amino acids. V lost 7 bases, J lost 1 base, and 16 bases lay in between. Germline CDR1 MNHEY, CDR2 SMNVEV (reference sequence).

About this clone itself: The sample contains more than one DNA sequence encoding this CDR3. This chain links TRBV27 with TRBJ2-1; the match to TRBD2 covers 8 bases. Germline CDR1 is MNHEY and CDR2 is SMNVEV (reference sequence). The CDR3 totals 17 residues. With 5 bases clipped from V and 0 bases from J, the junction kept 9 bases outside the gene matches. In DNA, the CDR3 is TGTGCCAGCAGTCCCGGGGGGGGCCCTAGCTCCTACAATGAGCAGTTCTTC. Translated: CASSPGGGPSSYNEQFF.

A note on this clone: A junction boundary mismatches the germline segment, possibly from a read error. This rearrangement joins TRBV5-6 to TRBJ1-4; tentatively, D is TRBD1 (6 bases). Germline lookup yields CDR1 SGHDT and CDR2 YYEEEE. The CDR3 runs to 19 residues. The CDR3 nucleotides read TGTGCCAGCAACTTGATCGGGGACCTAGGACAGCCTAATAATGAAAAACTGTTTTTT. The encoded protein is CASNLIGDLGQPNNEKLFF.

The V call is TRBV19, the J call TRBJ1-2; no reliable D call. The CDR3 covers 12 residues. The V end lost 6 bases, the J end lost 10 bases, and 15 bases lay between the germline ends. Germline values: CDR1 LNHDA, CDR2 SQIVND (reference sequence). As DNA, the CDR3 is TGTGCCAGTAGCCTTAAGTCTGCAGACTACACCTTC. As protein: CASSLKSADYTF.

The chain employs TRBV11-2 and TRBJ2-7, with 10 bases matching TRBD2. The CDR3 runs 15 residues. With 5 bases clipped from V and 2 bases from J, the junction kept 6 bases outside the gene matches. The germline gives CDR1 SGHAT, CDR2 FQNNGV. CDR3 protein: CASSRTSGLTYEQYF. The CDR3 DNA reads TGTGCCAGCAGCCGGACTAGCGGACTGACCTACGAGCAGTACTTC.

V and J are TRBV5-1 and TRBJ1-1, with D perhaps TRBD1 (5 bases). V lost 4 bases to trimming and J lost 1 base, with 11 bases between them. CDR1 is SGHRS, CDR2 YFSETQ, per germline. This CDR3 spans 14 amino acids. This CDR3 is CASSPRQGNTEAFF. The DNA for the CDR3 is TGCGCCAGCAGCCCCAGGCAGGGGAACACTGAAGCTTTCTTT.

The chain links TRBV28 to TRBJ1-2, with 9 bases identical to TRBD1. Germline V gene lookup returns CDR1 MDHEN and CDR2 SYDVKM. The ends lost 5 bases at V and 4 bases at J; junction bases unmatched: 2. This CDR3 comprises 13 residues. In nucleotides, the CDR3 is TGTGCCAGCAGTCCGACAGGGGGCTATGGCTACACCTTC. Its translation: CASSPTGGYGYTF.

The chain has TRBV19 and TRBJ2-1; TRBD2 matches at 9 bases. This CDR3 has 17 residues. Germline lookup yields CDR1 LNHDA and CDR2 SQIVND (reference sequence). V gave up 3 bases and J gave up 3 bases; unmatched junction bases: 9. Here the CDR3 DNA reads TGTGCCAGTAGTATGGGACTAGCACGTCTAAACTACAATGAGCAGTTCTTC. It encodes CASSMGLARLNYNEQFF.

The chain combines TRBV13 with TRBJ1-6; D is uncertain. CDR1 PRHDT and CDR2 FYEKMQ come from the germline V gene (reference sequence). The ends were cut back, 2 bases at V and 6 bases at J, with 8 bases in the middle. The CDR3 is 14 residues long. In DNA form, the CDR3 reads TGTGCCAGCAGCTTACCGAGCCTTAATTCACCCCTCCACTTT. It is translated as CASSLPSLNSPLHF.

This chain links TRBV6-2 or TRBV6-3 with TRBJ1-3; unclear D gene. The CDR3 is 16 amino acids. The V end was cut by 2 bases, the J end by 0 bases, with 11 bases between. Germline V gives CDR1 MNHEY, CDR2 SVGEGT. The CDR3 sequence is CASSYGTAVSGNTIYF. The DNA of the CDR3 is TGTGCCAGCAGTTACGGAACAGCCGTCTCTGGAAACACCATATATTTT.

This clone has just a few counts. This rearrangement joins TRBV14 to TRBJ2-2; D possibly corresponds to TRBD2 (6 bases). Germline-derived CDR1 and CDR2 are SGHDN and FVKESK. This CDR3 has 14 residues. Deletions cut 6 bases from V and 1 base from J, with 9 bases between. CDR3 in DNA: TGTGCCAGCAGTGGCGGGAAGAACACCGGGGAGCTGTTTTTT. Encoded protein: CASSGGKNTGELFF.

This clone was seen just once. V and J are TRBV7-3 and TRBJ1-2; 12 nucleotides align to TRBD1. The trim removed 0 bases at V and 7 bases at J, leaving 3 bases unmatched. CDR1 and CDR2 (germline): SGHTA, FQGTGA. The CDR3 contains 15 residues. CDR3 coding DNA: TGTGCCAGCAGCTTAACGGGACAGGGGGCTACTGGCTACACCTTC. It is translated as CASSLTGQGATGYTF.

The CDR3, as DNA: TGTGCCAGCAGTTTTTCCCGGGTAAACGAGCAGTACTTC. Residues: CASSFSRVNEQYF. V usage is TRBV27 and J usage is TRBJ2-7; D is unclear. Germline V gene lookup returns CDR1 MNHEY and CDR2 SMNVEV (reference sequence). The CDR3 length is 13 residues. With 3 bases removed from V and 5 bases from J, the gap between germline ends came to 11 bases.

The chain combines TRBV7-9 with TRBJ2-1, with 8 bases lining up with TRBD2. Looked up from germline, CDR1 is SEHNR and CDR2 is FQNEAQ (reference sequence). The CDR3 is 16 amino acids. V shed 3 bases and J 4 bases; nucleotides not matched to a gene: 8. The CDR3 DNA sequence: TGTGCCAGCAGCTTTCCCCCCGCGGGAGGTTACAATGAGCAGTTCTTC. Protein product: CASSFPPAGGYNEQFF.

This rearrangement joins TRBV4-3 to TRBJ1-2, with D uncertain. Germline CDR1 reads LGHNA; CDR2 reads YSLEER. This CDR3 spans 16 amino acids. Trimming took 1 base from V and 5 from J, leaving 17 bases between them. The CDR3 reads CASSQVPQFVLYGYTF. The CDR3 DNA reads as TGCGCCAGCAGCCAAGTTCCCCAGTTCGTCCTTTATGGCTACACCTTC.

The genes are TRBV4-1 and TRBJ1-2; TRBD1 agrees at 9 bases. Per germline, CDR1 MGHRA and CDR2 YSYEKL. This CDR3 is built from 13 residues. After removal of 3 bases from V and 8 bases from J, the junction contained 4 bases not matched to a gene. Here the CDR3 DNA reads TGCGCCAGCAGCCAGGGACAGGGCTGGGGCTACACCTTC. This gives the protein CASSQGQGWGYTF.

This clone was counted a single time. V is TRBV28 and J is TRBJ1-4; the match to TRBD1 covers 7 bases. The CDR3 runs to 14 residues. V was pared by 4 bases and J by 4 bases, with 3 bases of the junction left unmatched. Germline CDR1 MDHEN, CDR2 SYDVKM. The CDR3 loop is CASSWDSFNEKLFF. The CDR3 DNA reads as TGTGCCAGCAGTTGGGACAGCTTTAATGAAAAACTGTTTTTT.

The V and J genes are TRBV13 and TRBJ2-2; 8 bases map to TRBD2. Trimming took 2 bases from V and 3 from J; bases not matched to a gene: 5. Germline V CDR1 and CDR2: PRHDT, FYEKMQ (reference sequence). This CDR3 has 16 residues. The chain's CDR3 is CASSLQLAGHTGELFF. CDR3 DNA sequence: TGTGCCAGCAGCTTACAGCTAGCGGGCCACACCGGGGAGCTGTTTTTT. Combining the CDR3 with reference TRBV13 and TRBJ2-2 gives the whole variable domain AAGVIQSPRHLIKEKRETATLKCYPIPRHDTVYWYQQGPGQDPQFLISFYEKMQSDKGSIPDRFSAQQFSDYHSELNMSSLELGDSALYFCASSLQLAGHTGELFFGEGSRLTVL.

This clone was seen more than once but under ten times. The rearrangement joins TRBV6-5 to TRBJ2-7; 13 bases agree with TRBD2. CDR1 is MNHEY, CDR2 SVGAGI, per germline. Trimming took 9 bases from V and 2 from J; bases not matched to a gene: 1. The CDR3 extends over 13 amino acids. CDR3 nucleotides: TGTGCCAGTGGACTAGCGGGGGCCTACGAGCAGTACTTC. It specifies CASGLAGAYEQYF.

The rearrangement uses TRBV19 and TRBJ1-2; weak D call: TRBD1 (5 bases). The CDR3 length is 13 residues. The V end was cut by 6 bases, the J end by 5 bases, with 13 bases between. Germline-derived CDR1 and CDR2 are LNHDA and SQIVND (reference sequence). Here the CDR3 DNA reads TGTGCCAGTAGCCTTAAGGGGCGGTATGGCTACACCTTC. It codes for CASSLKGRYGYTF. The full variable domain, completed using reference TRBV19 and TRBJ1-2, is DGGITQSPKYLFRKEGQNVTLSCEQNLNHDAMYWYRQDPGQGLRLIYYSQIVNDFQKGDIAEGYSVSREKKESFPLTVTSAQKNPTAFYLCASSLKGRYGYTFGSGTRLTVV.

The chain joins TRBV3-1 (or the pseudogene TRBV3-2) to TRBJ2-3; possibly TRBD1 for D (7 bases). Germline CDR1 reads LGHDT; CDR2 reads YNNKEL (reference sequence). CDR3 length equals 15 residues. Deletions cut 3 bases from V and 2 bases from J, with 12 bases between. CDR3 sequence (DNA): TGTGCCAGCAGCCACCGCAGGGGGGTCACAGATACGCAGTATTTT. Its translation: CASSHRRGVTDTQYF.

This clone was picked up one time. The chain's CDR3 is CASSLYRGESNTGELFF. The CDR3 DNA sequence: TGTGCCAGCAGTTTATATCGGGGGGAGTCGAACACCGGGGAGCTGTTTTTT. The chain carries TRBV28 and TRBJ2-2; TRBD2 matches 7 bases. The germline V gene encodes CDR1 MDHEN and CDR2 SYDVKM. There are 17 residues in the CDR3. V lost 1 base and J lost 0; bases outside the gene matches: 5.

The chain uses TRBV4-1 and TRBJ1-2; unclear D gene. V lost 1 base to trimming and J lost 5 bases, with 20 bases between them. The CDR3 runs to 17 residues. Germline CDR1 and CDR2: MGHRA and YSYEKL. DNA of the CDR3: TGCGCCAGCAGCCAAGTTCCGGAACTCCAAGTGACATATGGCTACACCTTC. The encoded protein is CASSQVPELQVTYGYTF.

The chain links TRBV24-1 to TRBJ2-1; 13 bases align to TRBD2. V was clipped by 7 bases and J by 8 bases; unmatched bases: 7. In germline, CDR1 is KGHDR, CDR2 SFDVKD. CDR3 size: 15 residues. The CDR3 is CATRGLAGPLDEQFF. DNA of the CDR3: TGTGCCACCAGGGGACTAGCGGGACCATTGGATGAGCAGTTCTTC.

This chain joins TRBV7-8 and TRBJ2-3; D is unclear. Germline V gene data show CDR1 as SGHVS and CDR2 as FQNEAQ. The CDR3 is made up of 16 amino acids. V was cut by 7 bases and J by 2 bases, with 19 bases left in between. The CDR3 DNA follows: TGTGCCAGCACCCCCAGGCAGGCCCCGACCACAGATACGCAGTATTTT. This codes for CASTPRQAPTTDTQYF.

The chain links TRBV7-2 to TRBJ2-1; weak D call: TRBD1 (7 bases). There are 15 residues in the CDR3. V lost 3 bases, J lost 7 bases, and 16 bases lay in between. Per the germline V gene, CDR1 is SGHTA and CDR2 is FQGNSA. In DNA, the CDR3 is TGTGCCAGCAGCTTGCAGGGGGGCTCGTCGAATGAGCAGTTCTTC. Encoded protein: CASSLQGGSSNEQFF. Looking up the rest from reference TRBV7-2 and TRBJ2-1 gives the full variable domain: GAGVSQSPSNKVTEKGKDVELRCDPISGHTALYWYRQSLGQGLEFLIYFQGNSAPDKSGLPSDRFSAERTGGSVSTLTIQRTQQEDSAVYLCASSLQGGSSNEQFFGPGTRLTVL.

The V gene is TRBV9, the J gene TRBJ2-1; TRBD2 matches at 14 bases. Germline CDR1 SGDLS, CDR2 YYNGEE. The CDR3 covers 17 residues. The J segment lost 10 bases and the V segment lost 0 bases, leaving 9 bases of the junction unmatched. CDR3 residues: CASSVDLPGLAGEEQFF. The CDR3 region has the DNA TGTGCCAGCAGCGTAGACTTGCCGGGACTAGCGGGAGAGGAGCAGTTCTTC. The whole variable domain, filled in from reference TRBV9 and TRBJ2-1, reads DSGVTQTPKHLITATGQRVTLRCSPRSGDLSVYWYQQSLDQGLQFLIQYYNGEERAKGNILERFSAQQFPDLHSELNLSSLELGDSALYFCASSVDLPGLAGEEQFFGPGTRLTVL.

The rearrangement joins TRBV5-1 to TRBJ1-1, with 8 bases lining up with TRBD1. CDR1 SGHRS and CDR2 YFSETQ come from the germline V gene. The CDR3 consists of 14 residues. J gave up 5 bases and V 4 bases, and 7 bases lay outside the gene matches. In nucleotides, the CDR3 is TGCGCCAGCAGCAATGGACAGGGCGGGACTGAAGCTTTCTTT. Translation: CASSNGQGGTEAFF. Together with reference TRBV5-1 and TRBJ1-1, the CDR3 gives the full variable domain: KAGVTQTPRYLIKTRGQQVTLSCSPISGHRSVSWYQQTPGQGLQFLFEYFSETQRNKGNFPGRFSGRQFSNSRSEMNVSTLELGDSALYLCASSNGQGGTEAFFGQGTRLTVV.